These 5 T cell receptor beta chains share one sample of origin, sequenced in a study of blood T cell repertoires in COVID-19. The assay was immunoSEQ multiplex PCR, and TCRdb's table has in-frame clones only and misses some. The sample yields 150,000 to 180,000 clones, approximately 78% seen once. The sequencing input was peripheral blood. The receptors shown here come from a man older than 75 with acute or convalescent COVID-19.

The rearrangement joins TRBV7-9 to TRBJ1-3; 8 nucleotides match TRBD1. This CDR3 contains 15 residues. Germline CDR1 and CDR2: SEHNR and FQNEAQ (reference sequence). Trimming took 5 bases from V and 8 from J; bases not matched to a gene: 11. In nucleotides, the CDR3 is TGTGCCAGCAGCCAGAACGGACAGGGTGAGGACACCATATATTTT. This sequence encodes CASSQNGQGEDTIYF. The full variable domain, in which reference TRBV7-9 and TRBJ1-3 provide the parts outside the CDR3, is DTGVSQNPRHKITKRGQNVTFRCDPISEHNRLYWYRQTLGQGPEFLTYFQNEAQLEKSRLLSDRFSAERPKGSFSTLEIQRTEQGDSAMYLCASSQNGQGEDTIYFGEGSWLTVV.

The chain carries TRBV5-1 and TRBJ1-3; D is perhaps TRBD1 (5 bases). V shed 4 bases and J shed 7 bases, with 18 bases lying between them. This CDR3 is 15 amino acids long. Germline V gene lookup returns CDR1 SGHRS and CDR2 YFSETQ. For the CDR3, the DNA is TGCGCCAGCAGCCTGGCCGGAGGGGCCGGGAACACCATATATTTT. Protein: CASSLAGGAGNTIYF.

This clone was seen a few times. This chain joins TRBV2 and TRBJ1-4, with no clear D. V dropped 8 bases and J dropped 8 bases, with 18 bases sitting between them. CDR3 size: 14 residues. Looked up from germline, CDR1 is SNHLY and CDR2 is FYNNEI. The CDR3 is CASRRTTADEKLFF. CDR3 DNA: TGTGCCAGCCGTAGGACTACCGCGGACGAAAAACTGTTTTTT.

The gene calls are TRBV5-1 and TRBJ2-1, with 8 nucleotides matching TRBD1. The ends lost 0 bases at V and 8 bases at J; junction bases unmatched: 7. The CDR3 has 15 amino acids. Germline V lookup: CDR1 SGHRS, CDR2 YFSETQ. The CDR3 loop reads CASSLVGQVGDEQFF. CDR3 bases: TGCGCCAGCAGCTTGGTGGGACAGGTGGGTGATGAGCAGTTCTTC.

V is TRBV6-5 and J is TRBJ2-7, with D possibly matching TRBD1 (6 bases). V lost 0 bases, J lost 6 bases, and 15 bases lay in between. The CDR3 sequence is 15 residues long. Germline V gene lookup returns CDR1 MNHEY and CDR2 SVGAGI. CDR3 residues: CASSYSKGHPSEQYV. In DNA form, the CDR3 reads TGTGCCAGCAGTTACTCGAAGGGACACCCGTCCGAGCAGTACGTC.